This T cell receptor beta chain derives from a study of response to subunit inactivated influenza vaccine. This clonotype was observed a handful of times. Its antigen is not identified. Each CDR3 protein is one row after TCRdb ran MiXCR on the RT-PCR reads. The sample records about 530,000 distinct CDR3 sequences, 13% being singletons. V trimming: 6 bases; J trimming: 7 bases; junction bases outside the gene matches: 9. Germline lookup yields CDR1 SNHLY and CDR2 FYNNEI. The length of the CDR3 is 14 residues. Study-level results: Few new T cells, the authors suggested, are recruited by each seasonal influenza vaccination.

This TCR was recovered from a man between 45 and 60 years old who received an inactivated influenza vaccine. The chain couples TRBV2 to TRBJ2-7; the match to TRBD2 covers 10 bases. The sample here was PBMCs from blood, taken 35 to 45 days after vaccination. This chain's CDR3 is CASRVAGGPGEQYF. The CDR3 region has the DNA TGTGCCAGCAGAGTAGCGGGAGGCCCAGGGGAGCAGTACTTC.